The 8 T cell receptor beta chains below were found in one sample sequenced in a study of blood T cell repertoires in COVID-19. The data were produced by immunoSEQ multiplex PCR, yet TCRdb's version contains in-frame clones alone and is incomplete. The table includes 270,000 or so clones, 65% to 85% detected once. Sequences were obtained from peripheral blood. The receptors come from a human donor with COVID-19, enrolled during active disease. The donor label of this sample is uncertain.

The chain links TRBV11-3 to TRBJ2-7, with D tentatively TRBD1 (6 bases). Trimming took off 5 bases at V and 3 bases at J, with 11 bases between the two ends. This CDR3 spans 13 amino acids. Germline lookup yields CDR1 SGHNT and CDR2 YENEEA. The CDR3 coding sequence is TGTGCCAGCAGCAGGGGACACCTCTACGAGCAGTACTTC. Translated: CASSRGHLYEQYF.

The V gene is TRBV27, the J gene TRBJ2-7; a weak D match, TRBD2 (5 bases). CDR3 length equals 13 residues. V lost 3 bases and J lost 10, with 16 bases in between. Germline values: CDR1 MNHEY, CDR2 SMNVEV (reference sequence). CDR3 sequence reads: CASSFDWSGSQYF. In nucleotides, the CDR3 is TGTGCCAGCAGTTTTGATTGGTCGGGGAGTCAGTACTTC.

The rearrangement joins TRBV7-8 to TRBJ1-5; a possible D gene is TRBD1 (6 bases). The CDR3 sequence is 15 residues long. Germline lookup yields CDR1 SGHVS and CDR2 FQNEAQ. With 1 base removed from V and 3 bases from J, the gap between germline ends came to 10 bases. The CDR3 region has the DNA TGTGCCAGCAGCTTAGACACAGGGCTCAATCAGCCCCAGCATTTT. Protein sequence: CASSLDTGLNQPQHF.

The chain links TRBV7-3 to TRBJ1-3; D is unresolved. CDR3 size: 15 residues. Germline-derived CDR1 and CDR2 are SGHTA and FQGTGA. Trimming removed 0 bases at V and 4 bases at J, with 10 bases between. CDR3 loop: CASSLTSGEGNTIYF. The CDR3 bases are TGTGCCAGCAGCTTAACGTCCGGGGAGGGAAACACCATATATTTT.

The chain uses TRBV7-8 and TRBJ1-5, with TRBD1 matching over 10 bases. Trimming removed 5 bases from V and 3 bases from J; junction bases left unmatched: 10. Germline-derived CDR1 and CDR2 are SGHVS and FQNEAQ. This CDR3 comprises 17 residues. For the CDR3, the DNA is TGTGCCAGCAGCCCCCTTTTGGGACAGGGGTCCAATCAGCCCCAGCATTTT. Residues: CASSPLLGQGSNQPQHF.

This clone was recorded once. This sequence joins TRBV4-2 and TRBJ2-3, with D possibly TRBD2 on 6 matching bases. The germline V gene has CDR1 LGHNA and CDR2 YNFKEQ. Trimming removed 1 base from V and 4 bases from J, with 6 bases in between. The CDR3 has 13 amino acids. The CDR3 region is CASSQAGADTQYF. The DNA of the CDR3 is TGTGCCAGCAGCCAAGCGGGGGCAGATACGCAGTATTTT.

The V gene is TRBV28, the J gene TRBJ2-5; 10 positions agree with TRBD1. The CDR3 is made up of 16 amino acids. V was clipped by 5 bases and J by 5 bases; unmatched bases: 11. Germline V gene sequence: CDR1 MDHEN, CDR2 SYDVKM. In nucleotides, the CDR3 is TGTGCCAGCAGTCCGTTTATGGACAGGGGGGGGGAGACCCAGTACTTC. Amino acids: CASSPFMDRGGETQYF.

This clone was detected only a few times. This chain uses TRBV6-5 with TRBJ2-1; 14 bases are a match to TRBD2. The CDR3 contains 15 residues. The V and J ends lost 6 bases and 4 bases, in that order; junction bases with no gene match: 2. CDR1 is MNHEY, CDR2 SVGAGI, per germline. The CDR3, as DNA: TGTGCCAGCAGGAGGACTAGCGGGAGGTACAATGAGCAGTTCTTC. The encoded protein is CASRRTSGRYNEQFF.